This T cell receptor beta chain originates from a study of patients and donors after allogeneic stem cell transplantation. V was clipped by 0 bases and J by 5 bases, with 5 bases between them. This CDR3 region has 13 residues. The V gene's germline CDR1 is LGHNA and CDR2 YSLEER. This clonotype was counted many times. MiXCR, run by TCRdb on the RT-PCR reads, gives a single entry per CDR3 protein. The table lists 920,000 or so distinct CDR3 sequences, over 15% of them singletons. This chain uses TRBV4-3 with TRBJ1-5; D remains ambiguous. The sample comprised blood, either unsorted or a sorted T cell fraction (not recorded which). This receptor was obtained from a human donor who was either an allogeneic HSCT recipient or a stem cell or donor lymphocyte infusion donor (not recorded which). It is not recorded whose cells these are; they may come from a transplant donor. In nucleotides, the CDR3 is TGCGCCAGCAGCCAAGATACGGATCAGCCCCAGCATTTT. Its protein product is CASSQDTDQPQHF.